This TCR beta chain emerged from a study of blood T cell repertoires in COVID-19. As for the study in general: Specimens from acute and convalescent COVID-19 originated in the United States, Italy and Spain.

The CDR3 has 13 residues. V gave up 4 bases and J gave up 4 bases, with 9 bases separating them. CDR1 is SGHRS, CDR2 YFSETQ, per germline. Original data processing: Reference gene primers were amplified, and this amplification served to estimate nucleated cell counts. This table comes from immunoSEQ multiplex PCR, and its TCRdb copy is limited to in-frame clones, with some not included. V, J and clone size reflect that table, while D and trimming were determined from the DNA. The sample yields a few hundred thousand clones, about 91% seen once. The rearrangement uses TRBV5-1 and TRBJ2-1, with D unclear. Sequenced sample: peripheral blood. This TCR came from a woman in her fifties or sixties with COVID-19, enrolled during active disease. This chain's CDR3 is CASSIGAYNEQFF. CDR3 DNA sequence: TGCGCCAGCAGCATCGGAGCGTACAATGAGCAGTTCTTC.